Following are 27 T cell receptor beta chains from one sample sequenced in a study of control samples from healthy donors and cancer patients. Measured with immunoSEQ multiplex PCR; TCRdb has only the in-frame clones, and not every one. The sample shows about 130,000 clones, about 90% of them seen only once. Specimen: blood. These receptors were taken from a woman aged 50 to 65 in good health.

The chain is built from TRBV7-9 and TRBJ1-1; D is possibly TRBD1 (5 bases). Germline CDR1 reads SEHNR; CDR2 reads FQNEAQ (reference sequence). CDR3 size: 16 residues. Trimming left V 4 bases short and J 11 bases short, with 26 bases between. The CDR3 sequence: CASSSVRGRSQQVAFF. The CDR3 DNA reads TGTGCCAGCAGCTCGGTTCGGGGCAGGTCTCAGCAGGTGGCTTTCTTT.

This chain joins TRBV25-1 and TRBJ1-2; the D gene is possibly TRBD1 (6 bases). V gave up 3 bases and J gave up 7 bases, with 12 bases separating them. CDR3 length: 13 amino acids. Germline V lookup: CDR1 MGHDK, CDR2 SYGVNS. The CDR3 is CASSDRGASGYTF. CDR3 nucleotides: TGTGCCAGCAGTGATCGGGGGGCATCTGGCTACACCTTC.

The chain recombines TRBV6-5 with TRBJ1-4; D unresolved. CDR1 and CDR2 from the germline V gene are MNHEY and SVGAGI. V dropped 8 bases and J dropped 4 bases, with 14 bases sitting between them. There are 14 residues in the CDR3. The CDR3 DNA reads as TGTGCCAGCCGTACGTTCGGATATAATGAAAAACTGTTTTTT. Its translation: CASRTFGYNEKLFF.

This rearrangement joins TRBV6-5 to TRBJ2-7; maybe TRBD1 (5 bases). The CDR3 spans 13 residues. Germline CDR1 MNHEY, CDR2 SVGAGI. V lost 6 bases and J lost 3, with 12 bases in between. This CDR3 reads CASSKDKVYEQYF. CDR3 coding DNA: TGTGCCAGCAGCAAGGACAAAGTCTACGAGCAGTACTTC.

V usage is TRBV3-1 (or the pseudogene TRBV3-2) and J usage is TRBJ1-1; D is possibly TRBD1 (5 bases). This CDR3 is 10 amino acids long. Germline V CDR1 and CDR2: LGHDT, YNNKEL (reference sequence). Trimming cost V 8 bases and J 7 bases, with 8 bases left between them. This CDR3 is CASGDSEAFF. Written as DNA, the CDR3 is TGTGCCAGCGGAGACAGTGAAGCTTTCTTT.

The CDR3 region has the DNA TGTGCCAGCAGCCCCCCGGGGAACTATGGCTACACCTTC. This codes for CASSPPGNYGYTF. The chain combines TRBV3-1 (or the pseudogene TRBV3-2) with TRBJ1-2; D not resolved. V was shortened by 4 bases and J by 2 bases, with 8 bases between the two germline ends. The CDR3 contains 13 residues. Per germline, CDR1 LGHDT and CDR2 YNNKEL (reference sequence).

The V call is TRBV28, the J call TRBJ2-5, with D possibly TRBD1 on 6 matching bases. The CDR3 spans 15 residues. Germline V CDR1 and CDR2: MDHEN, SYDVKM. The ends were cut back, 4 bases at V and 1 base at J, with 13 bases in the middle. CDR3 nucleotides: TGTGCCAGCAGTTACGCCGGGACACCCCAAGAGACCCAGTACTTC. Translated, it gives CASSYAGTPQETQYF.

The chain carries TRBV25-1 and TRBJ2-2, with D hard to call. Germline lookup yields CDR1 MGHDK and CDR2 SYGVNS. The CDR3 length is 13 residues. V dropped 2 bases and J dropped 1 base, with 2 bases sitting between them. In DNA, the CDR3 is TGTGCCAGCAGTGAAGGGAACACCGGGGAGCTGTTTTTT. Protein sequence: CASSEGNTGELFF.

The chain carries TRBV2 and TRBJ1-5, with D possibly being TRBD1 (6 bases). This CDR3 spans 14 amino acids. Trimming left V 7 bases short and J 6 bases short, with 16 bases between. Germline assignment: CDR1 SNHLY and CDR2 FYNNEI. Here the CDR3 DNA reads TGTGCCAGCACCCGGGGGGCCGGTGGTCAGCCCCAGCATTTT. It yields the protein CASTRGAGGQPQHF.

V gene TRBV5-1 combines with J gene TRBJ2-3, with D possibly being TRBD2 (6 bases). CDR3 length equals 14 residues. Germline V gene data show CDR1 as SGHRS and CDR2 as YFSETQ. Trimming removed 4 bases from V and 0 bases from J, with 9 bases in between. The CDR3 nucleotides read TGCGCCAGCAGCCGGGGGACTAGCACAGATACGCAGTATTTT. Translated: CASSRGTSTDTQYF.

This chain joins TRBV19 and TRBJ1-1; TRBD1 matches at 9 bases. Germline CDR1 and CDR2: LNHDA and SQIVND (reference sequence). The CDR3 extends over 13 amino acids. V trimming: 3 bases; J trimming: 5 bases; junction bases outside the gene matches: 1. The CDR3 bases are TGTGCCAGTAGTATCGGACAGGGGACTGAAGCTTTCTTT. Translated, it gives CASSIGQGTEAFF.

This clone was detected only once. The chain recombines TRBV3-1 (or the pseudogene TRBV3-2) with TRBJ2-3; 8 bases map to TRBD2. The CDR3 contains 17 residues. The J segment lost 3 bases and the V segment lost 1 base, leaving 9 bases of the junction unmatched. CDR1 is LGHDT and CDR2 is YNNKEL in the germline V gene (reference sequence). CDR3 residues: CASSQGGREAVTDTQYF. In DNA form, the CDR3 reads TGTGCCAGCAGCCAAGGAGGGCGGGAGGCGGTGACAGATACGCAGTATTTT.

The J gene is TRBJ2-7, the V gene TRBV19; D remains unclear. V shed 3 bases and J shed 2 bases, with 5 bases lying between them. The CDR3 is made up of 12 amino acids. Per the germline V gene, CDR1 is LNHDA and CDR2 is SQIVND (reference sequence). The CDR3 nucleotides are TGTGCCAGTAGTATGGACGCCTACGAGCAGTACTTC. This codes for CASSMDAYEQYF.

The chain couples TRBV19 to TRBJ1-6, with TRBD1 identical over 7 bases. The V and J ends lost 7 bases and 10 bases, in that order; junction bases with no gene match: 13. This CDR3 has 15 amino acids. Germline values: CDR1 LNHDA, CDR2 SQIVND (reference sequence). The CDR3 here is CASKAQGGGNSPLHF. CDR3 in DNA: TGTGCCAGTAAGGCGCAGGGGGGTGGAAACTCACCCCTCCACTTT. The complete variable domain, with remaining parts taken from reference TRBV19 and TRBJ1-6, reads DGGITQSPKYLFRKEGQNVTLSCEQNLNHDAMYWYRQDPGQGLRLIYYSQIVNDFQKGDIAEGYSVSREKKESFPLTVTSAQKNPTAFYLCASKAQGGGNSPLHFGNGTRLTVT.

The rearrangement links TRBV3-1 (or the pseudogene TRBV3-2) to TRBJ2-7, with 12 bases fitting TRBD2. The trim removed 7 bases at V and 0 bases at J, leaving 4 bases unmatched. Germline V CDR1 and CDR2: LGHDT, YNNKEL (reference sequence). CDR3 length equals 15 residues. CDR3 nucleotides: TGTGCCAGCACCCAGACTAGCGGGAGCTCCTACGAGCAGTACTTC. This encodes CASTQTSGSSYEQYF.

The chain joins TRBV5-1 to TRBJ1-6, with D perhaps TRBD1 (6 bases). Germline CDR1 SGHRS, CDR2 YFSETQ. This CDR3 spans 15 amino acids. The V gene lost 4 bases and the J gene lost 7 bases, with 15 bases spanning the gap. CDR3 DNA sequence: TGCGCCAGCAGCGGGACACAGGGTGGGAATTCACCCCTCCACTTT. It translates to CASSGTQGGNSPLHF.

This clone was counted a single time. CDR3 DNA sequence: TGTGCCAGCAGCTCTTCAGCGGGGAACACCGGGGAGCTGTTTTTT. This gives the protein CASSSSAGNTGELFF. The chain recombines TRBV7-2 with TRBJ2-2, with a possible D match to TRBD2 (6 bases). The V gene lost 4 bases and the J gene lost 1 base, with 10 bases spanning the gap. CDR3 length equals 15 residues. Per germline, CDR1 SGHTA and CDR2 FQGNSA. The entire variable domain, with the rest obtained from reference TRBV7-2 and TRBJ2-2, is as follows: GAGVSQSPSNKVTEKGKDVELRCDPISGHTALYWYRQSLGQGLEFLIYFQGNSAPDKSGLPSDRFSAERTGGSVSTLTIQRTQQEDSAVYLCASSSSAGNTGELFFGEGSRLTVL.

This chain links TRBV6-2 or TRBV6-3 with TRBJ2-3; perhaps D is TRBD1 or TRBD2 (5 bases each). From germline, CDR1 is MNHEY and CDR2 SVGEGT. V lost 6 bases and J lost 0, with 34 bases in between. This CDR3 region has 22 residues. The CDR3 coding sequence is TGTGCCAGCAGCCGGACCGGGGACGTATTCGGCCCGGGAAAACCTAGCACAGATACGCAGTATTTT. Its protein product is CASSRTGDVFGPGKPSTDTQYF.

The V and J genes are TRBV29-1 and TRBJ2-1; 9 nucleotides align to TRBD2. The germline V gene has CDR1 SQVTM and CDR2 ANQGSEA. The CDR3 consists of 14 residues. Trimming cost V 5 bases and J 6 bases; bases outside gene matches: 8. The CDR3 DNA is TGCAGCGTTCTGGCTAGCGGGGCGAGCAATGAGCAGTTCTTC. This encodes CSVLASGASNEQFF.

CDR3 sequence: CASSFSQGPSGYTF. The CDR3 DNA is TGTGCCAGCAGCTTCTCACAGGGCCCCAGTGGCTACACCTTC. This rearrangement joins TRBV11-2 to TRBJ1-2; possible D gene TRBD1, 6 bases. The germline V and J ends were trimmed by 3 bases and 7 bases, with 15 bases remaining between them. Germline-derived CDR1 and CDR2 are SGHAT and FQNNGV. This CDR3 region has 14 residues.

The V and J genes are TRBV5-5 and TRBJ1-5; no clear D. The V and J ends lost 0 bases and 0 bases respectively, with 7 bases between them. Germline V gene lookup returns CDR1 SGHKS and CDR2 YYEKEE (reference sequence). The CDR3 covers 15 residues. This CDR3 reads CASSLAGNSNQPQHF. DNA of the CDR3: TGTGCCAGCAGCTTGGCCGGGAATAGCAATCAGCCCCAGCATTTT.

The gene calls are TRBV28 and TRBJ1-2, with D unclear. This CDR3 has 13 amino acids. Germline V gene sequence: CDR1 MDHEN, CDR2 SYDVKM. The germline V and J ends were trimmed by 3 bases and 7 bases, with 12 bases remaining between them. The CDR3 DNA sequence: TGTGCCAGCAGTTTGAGCCTATTCGTTGGCTACACCTTC. It specifies CASSLSLFVGYTF.

This clone was observed a handful of times. The V and J genes are TRBV28 and TRBJ1-6; TRBD1 aligns across 8 bases. Germline V gene data show CDR1 as MDHEN and CDR2 as SYDVKM. The V segment lost 8 bases and the J segment 4 bases; nucleotides outside the gene matches: 4. The CDR3 contains 14 residues. As DNA, the CDR3 is TGTGCCAGCCGACGGACAGGGTATAATTCACCCCTCCACTTT. Amino acid sequence: CASRRTGYNSPLHF.

The chain uses TRBV14 and TRBJ1-1; D is uncertain. V was pared by 3 bases and J by 4 bases, with 9 bases between. The CDR3 runs 13 residues. CDR1 is SGHDN, CDR2 FVKESK, per germline. The CDR3 spells CASSQTRGTEAFF. CDR3 bases: TGTGCCAGCAGCCAGACACGGGGCACTGAAGCTTTCTTT. The entire variable domain, with the rest obtained from reference TRBV14 and TRBJ1-1, is as follows: EAGVTQFPSHSVIEKGQTVTLRCDPISGHDNLYWYRRVMGKEIKFLLHFVKESKQDESGMPNNRFLAERTGGTYSTLKVQPAELEDSGVYFCASSQTRGTEAFFGQGTRLTVV.

This chain uses TRBV19 with TRBJ1-1, with 8 bases matching TRBD1. V trimming: 9 bases; J trimming: 5 bases; junction bases outside the gene matches: 8. Germline assignment: CDR1 LNHDA and CDR2 SQIVND (reference sequence). This CDR3 is 13 amino acids long. Here the CDR3 DNA reads TGTGCCAGCGACTCGGACAGGGTAACTGAAGCTTTCTTT. It yields the protein CASDSDRVTEAFF.

J is TRBJ1-6 and V is TRBV27; no definite D call. V shed 5 bases and J shed 12 bases, with 14 bases lying between them. The CDR3 sequence is 13 residues long. The V gene's germline CDR1 is MNHEY and CDR2 SMNVEV (reference sequence). This CDR3 is CASSLANLRPLHF. CDR3 nucleotide sequence: TGTGCCAGCAGTCTAGCGAATTTGCGACCCCTCCACTTT.

This chain connects TRBV4-2 to TRBJ1-4; no reliable D call. CDR3 length equals 14 residues. V shed 4 bases and J shed 2 bases, with 8 bases lying between them. Germline CDR1 is LGHNA and CDR2 is YNFKEQ. The CDR3 loop is CASSPPGTNEKLFF. Written as DNA, the CDR3 is TGTGCCAGCAGCCCCCCGGGTACTAATGAAAAACTGTTTTTT.